This TCR beta chain was documented in a study of tumor-infiltrating lymphocytes in primary liver carcinoma (dated by TCRdb to the late 2010s). For the wider study: Of the five patients, three men and two women aged 30 to 69 years, four had hepatocellular carcinoma and one had combined HCC and intrahepatic cholangiocarcinoma. Technical replicate repertoires showed high reproducibility, with mean shared-clone rates roughly 0.87 and correlation coefficients above 0.95. The tumors of the five patients were staged as T1-T3 N0M0, with maximum diameters ranging from roughly 4 to 10 cm. Roughly 3.5 to 7.13 million productive TCRbeta reads were obtained per sample, and no significant difference in read depth was found between tissue types. A total of 35 or so specimens from 5 patients underwent TCRbeta repertoire sequencing, comprising 25 tumor regions, 5 adjacent noncancerous liver tissues and 5 peripheral blood samples. Across five regions of each liver tumor, along with adjacent normal tissue and blood, the study brought together TCRbeta repertoire sequencing, expression microarrays and whole-exome sequencing. To link TCRbeta repertoire diversity to the local molecular phenotype, the 20 to 30 tumor region samples were profiled with Agilent mRNA microarrays. On the study overall, not on this receptor specifically: Since the samples were bulk and unsorted, there was no way to compare CD4+ and CD8+ T cell repertoires. Only about 8-24% of top clones were present in all five regions of a tumor, suggesting spatial heterogeneity of tumor-infiltrating T cells. The top 250 clones made up a significantly larger repertoire fraction in tumors than in blood (p = 0.039). Pairs of tumor regions showed greater repertoire overlap (mean about 36%) than tumor-adjacent pairs (roughly 17%) or tumor-blood pairs (roughly 14%), which is consistent with antigen-driven expansion. Only the TCR beta chain was sequenced, so true repertoire diversity is likely underestimated because unpaired alpha chains were not captured. The study included only four to six patients, and the authors note findings should be validated in a larger study.

The CDR3 spans 12 residues, from the cysteine through the phenylalanine. Here the CDR3 DNA is all that survives: 36 bases in frame from base 1. The V end loses 3 bases and the J end loses 11 bases, and a stretch of 16 bases separates them. CDR1 and CDR2 are drawn from the germline V gene: SQVTM, ANQGSEA. As regards this clonotype: Its antigen has not been determined. No base-level quality is on record; no much larger clone is a single base apart.

Using a constant-region primer and ProtoScript II reverse transcriptase, TCRbeta-specific cDNA was reverse-transcribed from approximately 0.55 ug total RNA. Three nested multiplex PCR rounds, following a slightly modified ARM-PCR procedure, were used to build the TCRbeta libraries. Each of the first two PCR rounds ran for approximately 11 cycles using multiplex TRBV1-TRBV30 forward primers together with a Cbeta reverse primer. Sample barcodes and Illumina adapters were attached in a final 25-cycle PCR using Deep VentR polymerase. Before sequencing, amplicons of 200-500 bp were purified from gel using a QIAquick gel extraction kit. An Illumina HiSeq 2500 was used to sequence the TCRbeta amplicons with 250-bp paired-end reads. The authors' pipeline ran thus. To recover full CDR3 sequences, reads were quality-trimmed using Trimmomatic v0.33 and paired reads were then merged using FLASH v1.2.11. V, D and J germline segments were assigned to the rearranged TCRbeta sequences using MiGEC v1.2.1b. VDJtools v1.0.0 computed clonotype statistics and Shannon-Wiener diversity indices. To cut down on sampling bias, every analysis after diversity analysis relied on just the 250 most abundant clonotypes from each sample. TCRdb reworked the public reads: Q25 trimming with fastp, MiXCR clone assembly, productive beta chains retained. CDR3 protein sequences are deduplicated, and each keeps its most common genes and DNA. TCRdb, not the original authors, processed these V and J calls. Counted in this sample were under 200,000 distinct CDR3 sequences; around four fifths of them appeared once. Of the sample, 15% to 20% is held by the ten largest clones.

Total RNA and DNA were co-extracted without cell sorting from 20-30 mg of bulk tissue using the AllPrep DNA/RNA mini kit. Between November 2015 and March 2016, roughly 5 patients in China with histopathologically diagnosed primary liver carcinoma had their tumors surgically resected. Chronic HBV infection was present in the patients, and the patients were treatment-naive at sampling. Each tumor was sampled at five spatially separated regions: the tumor centre plus the superior, inferior, left-lateral and right-lateral poles. Histological examination found more than 75% viable tumor cells in every tumor sample. Fresh tumor and adjacent tissue pieces were bisected, with one half stored in RNAlater at -80 degrees C and the other half sent for histology.

Sequencing was done on a sample of tumor tissue from primary liver carcinoma. The chain was built from TRBV29-1 and TRBJ1-1; a weak D assignment points to TRBD1 (5 bases agree). This TCR derives from a man aged 40-55 years with primary liver carcinoma and hepatitis B virus infection. The CDR3 is CSVDRGSREAFF. The bases are TGCAGCGTTGACCGGGGTTCCAGGGAGGCTTTCTTT.